What follows are 21 T cell receptor beta chains derived from one specimen sequenced in a study of neoadjuvant nivolumab and ipilimumab in lung cancer (dated by TCRdb to between 2020 and 2021). The method behind the library was the immunoSEQ multiplex PCR assay. TCRdb took over this immuneACCESS table, retaining in-frame rearrangements with V and J assigned. Such tables are incomplete; in checked studies, under half of the missing clones stem from an unresolved V gene, and the remainder is unexplained. The sample data list 15,000 to 20,000 clones, and roughly 76% of these were observed just once. The top ten constitute 7.5% to 9.5% of the sample. In light of the paper, this sample's time point label describes: at surgical resection after neoadjuvant nivolumab +/- ipilimumab. Sequenced here: tumor tissue, sampled after neoadjuvant nivolumab, alone or with ipilimumab, at or shortly before surgery. These receptors originate from an adult with non-small cell lung cancer.

The CDR3 bases are TGTGCCAGCAGCCCCGGGACTAGCCTTAGGGAGACCCAGTACTTC. It is translated as CASSPGTSLRETQYF. This chain connects TRBV7-3 to TRBJ2-5; 9 bases map to TRBD2. The CDR3 runs 15 residues. J gave up 5 bases and V 5 bases, and 9 bases lay outside the gene matches. Germline V gives CDR1 SGHTA, CDR2 FQGTGA.

V is TRBV2 and J is TRBJ1-2; 9 bases map to TRBD1. Germline V lookup: CDR1 SNHLY, CDR2 FYNNEI. Trimming at V came to 8 bases and at J to 5 bases, leaving 6 bases not matched to a gene. This CDR3 comprises 13 residues. The CDR3 DNA is TGTGCCAGCCCCGGGACAGGGACTTATGGCTACACCTTC. Translated, it gives CASPGTGTYGYTF.

This chain connects TRBV6-1 to TRBJ1-6, with a tentative D call TRBD1 (6 bases). V lost 3 bases and J lost 7, with 10 bases in between. The germline V gene has CDR1 MNHNS and CDR2 SASEGT. The CDR3 runs 14 residues. The CDR3 sequence: CASSDRTANSPLHF. CDR3 DNA: TGTGCCAGCAGTGATCGGACAGCGAATTCACCCCTCCACTTT.

This chain connects TRBV4-3 to TRBJ2-7; D is possibly TRBD2 (5 bases). Germline V gene data show CDR1 as LGHNA and CDR2 as YSLEER. Trimming pared 0 bases from V and 3 bases from J, leaving 6 bases between. The CDR3 is 13 amino acids. For the CDR3, the DNA is TGCGCCAGCAGCCAAGATCGGGGCTACGAGCAGTACTTC. The encoded protein is CASSQDRGYEQYF.

The chain couples TRBV25-1 to TRBJ2-3; the match to TRBD1 covers 12 bases. This CDR3 is built from 17 residues. With 1 base clipped from V and 5 bases from J, the junction kept 7 bases outside the gene matches. CDR1 and CDR2 (germline): MGHDK, SYGVNS. The CDR3 loop is CASSESNGDRGRDTQYF. The CDR3 region has the DNA TGTGCCAGCAGTGAATCTAACGGGGACAGGGGGCGAGATACGCAGTATTTT.

This CDR3 reads CAISESGDKDGLYEQYF. The CDR3 nucleotides read TGTGCCATCAGTGAGTCTGGGGACAAGGACGGCTTATACGAGCAGTACTTC. This chain links TRBV10-3 with TRBJ2-7; a possible D gene is TRBD1 (6 bases). From germline, CDR1 is ENHRY and CDR2 SYGVKD. There are 17 residues in the CDR3. V dropped 0 bases and J dropped 4 bases, with 19 bases sitting between them.

The chain employs TRBV19 and TRBJ1-1; a weak D match, TRBD1 (6 bases). With 3 bases removed from V and 4 bases from J, the gap between germline ends came to 18 bases. The CDR3 length is 16 residues. Looked up from germline, CDR1 is LNHDA and CDR2 is SQIVND (reference sequence). The DNA for the CDR3 is TGTGCCAGTAGTATGGCCGTGGGGGGCGGCTTCACTGAAGCTTTCTTT. This sequence encodes CASSMAVGGGFTEAFF.

The chain has TRBV27 and TRBJ1-1; the D gene is possibly TRBD1 (5 bases). The CDR3 consists of 15 residues. V lost 6 bases and J 1 base, leaving 15 bases between the germline ends. Per germline, CDR1 MNHEY and CDR2 SMNVEV (reference sequence). CDR3 nucleotide sequence: TGTGCCAGCAGGCTGGGACCACAGACGAACACTGAAGCTTTCTTT. It specifies CASRLGPQTNTEAFF.

The CDR3 region has the DNA TGTGCCAGCAGTTACTCGGGGACAGGGGGCTTCGGGGAGCTGTTTTTT. Its protein product is CASSYSGTGGFGELFF. The rearrangement links TRBV6-5 to TRBJ2-2, with 12 bases fitting TRBD1. Germline assignment: CDR1 MNHEY and CDR2 SVGAGI. This CDR3 is built from 16 residues. V gave up 0 bases and J gave up 7 bases; unmatched junction bases: 3.

This clone showed up just a few times. The chain has TRBV9 and TRBJ1-2; D call uncertain. V was shortened by 3 bases and J by 8 bases, with 11 bases between the two germline ends. The V gene's germline CDR1 is SGDLS and CDR2 YYNGEE. CDR3 length: 12 residues. The CDR3 DNA sequence: TGTGCCAGCAGCGGGATTTTTGGCGGCTACACCTTC. This gives the protein CASSGIFGGYTF.

The CDR3 DNA reads TGTGCCAGCAGCTTCAGGACAGGGTACGGCTACACCTTC. Translating gives CASSFRTGYGYTF. This chain uses TRBV11-2 with TRBJ1-2, with 8 bases matching TRBD1. The CDR3 runs 13 residues. The germline V gene encodes CDR1 SGHAT and CDR2 FQNNGV. Germline trimming cut 3 bases from V and 8 bases from J; bases unmatched to any gene: 5.

The chain recombines TRBV9 with TRBJ2-2; no reliable D call. This CDR3 comprises 15 residues. Germline CDR1 SGDLS, CDR2 YYNGEE. V lost 4 bases and J lost 2, with 12 bases in between. The CDR3 spells CASSPRHTNTGELFF. The CDR3 DNA is TGTGCCAGCAGCCCCCGACACACCAACACCGGGGAGCTGTTTTTT.

This chain links TRBV29-1 with TRBJ2-3; tentatively, D is TRBD1 or TRBD2 (5 bases each). Trimming pared 6 bases from V and 2 bases from J, leaving 18 bases between. The CDR3 covers 15 residues. Germline V lookup: CDR1 SQVTM, CDR2 ANQGSEA. The DNA of the CDR3 is TGCAGCGTGCAACGTAGCTGGGGGATCACAGATACGCAGTATTTT. Translating it yields CSVQRSWGITDTQYF.

J is TRBJ1-5 and V is TRBV2, with D perhaps matching TRBD1 (6 bases). Deletions cut 6 bases from V and 2 bases from J, with 11 bases between. From germline, CDR1 is SNHLY and CDR2 FYNNEI. The CDR3 length is 14 residues. For the CDR3, the DNA is TGTGCCAGCAGAAAACAGGGCCGCAATCAGCCCCAGCATTTT. Translation: CASRKQGRNQPQHF.

The chain uses TRBV11-2 and TRBJ2-5, with D tentatively TRBD1 (6 bases). This CDR3 has 18 amino acids. Germline CDR1 reads SGHAT; CDR2 reads FQNNGV. The V gene lost 2 bases and the J gene lost 5 bases, with 24 bases spanning the gap. The CDR3 reads CASSLRPLGQPRTETQYF. The CDR3 DNA sequence: TGTGCCAGCAGCTTACGACCTCTTGGACAGCCTAGAACGGAGACCCAGTACTTC.

The J gene is TRBJ2-2, the V gene TRBV7-9; the D is unclear. The CDR3 spans 15 residues. Trimming pared 4 bases from V and 3 bases from J, leaving 12 bases between. CDR1 is SEHNR and CDR2 is FQNEAQ in the germline V gene (reference sequence). The CDR3 DNA reads TGTGCCAGCAGCTCAAGGATGGGTGACACCGGGGAGCTGTTTTTT. It specifies CASSSRMGDTGELFF.

V is TRBV25-1 and J is TRBJ2-1; 9 nucleotides agree with TRBD1. CDR1 MGHDK and CDR2 SYGVNS come from the germline V gene. With 5 bases clipped from V and 5 bases from J, the junction kept 13 bases outside the gene matches. There are 17 residues in the CDR3. In DNA, the CDR3 is TGTGCCAGCAGTCCCCCTAGGACAGGGGTATTGCACAATGAGCAGTTCTTC. Translated, it gives CASSPPRTGVLHNEQFF.

Only one count was recorded for this clone. The rearrangement joins TRBV7-6 to TRBJ2-5, with D possibly called TRBD1 or TRBD2 (6 bases each). The CDR3 runs 13 residues. Germline CDR1 SGHVS, CDR2 FNYEAQ. V lost 5 bases and J lost 1, with 8 bases in between. In nucleotides, the CDR3 is TGTGCCAGCAGCCGGGGGCTCCAAGAGACCCAGTACTTC. Its protein product is CASSRGLQETQYF. The full variable domain, in which reference TRBV7-6 and TRBJ2-5 provide the parts outside the CDR3, is GAGVSQSPRYKVTKRGQDVALRCDPISGHVSLYWYRQALGQGPEFLTYFNYEAQQDKSGLPNDRFSAERPEGSISTLTIQRTEQRDSAMYRCASSRGLQETQYFGPGTRLLVL.

The chain uses TRBV7-3 and TRBJ2-3, with TRBD1 as a possible D gene (5 bases). Trimming stripped 2 bases from V and 4 bases from J, with 10 bases between. The CDR3 spans 14 residues. Germline V gene lookup returns CDR1 SGHTA and CDR2 FQGTGA. The CDR3 here is CASSLQPRADTQYF. The CDR3 DNA sequence: TGTGCCAGCAGCTTACAGCCCAGGGCAGATACGCAGTATTTT.

The rearrangement links TRBV7-9 to TRBJ1-3; D remains ambiguous. The CDR3 is 13 residues long. Looked up from germline, CDR1 is SEHNR and CDR2 is FQNEAQ (reference sequence). Trimming took 5 bases from V and 3 from J, leaving 8 bases between them. Written as DNA, the CDR3 is TGTGCCAGCAGCACCAAGGGTGGAAACACCATATATTTT. It yields the protein CASSTKGGNTIYF.

The gene calls are TRBV9 and TRBJ1-1; the match to TRBD1 covers 8 bases. Unmatched junction bases numbered 3, after V lost 4 bases and J lost 4 bases. This CDR3 contains 13 residues. Germline lookup yields CDR1 SGDLS and CDR2 YYNGEE. CDR3 in DNA: TGTGCCAGCAGCTCGGACAGGGTCACTGAAGCTTTCTTT. Its translation: CASSSDRVTEAFF.